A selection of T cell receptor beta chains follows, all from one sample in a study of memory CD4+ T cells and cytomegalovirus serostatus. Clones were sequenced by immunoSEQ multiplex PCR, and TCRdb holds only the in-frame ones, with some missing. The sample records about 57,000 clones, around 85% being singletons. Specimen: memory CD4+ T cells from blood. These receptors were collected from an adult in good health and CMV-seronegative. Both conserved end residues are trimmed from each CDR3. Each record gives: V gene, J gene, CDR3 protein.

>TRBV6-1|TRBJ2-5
ASIRDRGPETQY
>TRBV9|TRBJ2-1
ASVPGVWHNEQF
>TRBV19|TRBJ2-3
ASSIGKSVDTQY
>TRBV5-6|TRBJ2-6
ASSLRLNSGANVLT
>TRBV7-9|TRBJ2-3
ASSLGLGTDTQY
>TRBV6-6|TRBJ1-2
ASGGTGVGYT
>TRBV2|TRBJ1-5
ASEPEKYQPQH
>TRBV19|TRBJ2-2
ASSPAGASGELF
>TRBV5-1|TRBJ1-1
ASSPGGTVLNTEAF
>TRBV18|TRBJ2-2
ASSPRTVTGELF
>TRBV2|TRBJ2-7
ASSGRQGGYSEQY
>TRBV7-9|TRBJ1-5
ASSLARYSNQPQH
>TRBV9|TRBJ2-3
AIKQWGMRLAGGRRTDTQY
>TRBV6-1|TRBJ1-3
ASSAINTIY
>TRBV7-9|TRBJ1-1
ASSFYQGTEAF
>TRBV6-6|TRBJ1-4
ASSWEGTNEKLF
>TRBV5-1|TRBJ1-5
ASSNGWDRAYQPQH
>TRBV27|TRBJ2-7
ASGGSYEQY